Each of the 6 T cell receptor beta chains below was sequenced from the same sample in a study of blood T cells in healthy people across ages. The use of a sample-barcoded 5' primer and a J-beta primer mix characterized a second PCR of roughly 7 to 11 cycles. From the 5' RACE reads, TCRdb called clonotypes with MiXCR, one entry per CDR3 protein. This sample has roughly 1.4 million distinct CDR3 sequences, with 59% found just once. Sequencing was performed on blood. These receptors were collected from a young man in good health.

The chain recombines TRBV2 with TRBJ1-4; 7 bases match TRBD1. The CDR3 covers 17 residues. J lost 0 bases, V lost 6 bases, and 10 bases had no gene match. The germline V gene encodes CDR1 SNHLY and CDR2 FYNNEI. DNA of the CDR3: TGTGCCAGCAGCGGCAACTCCGGGACAGCAACTAATGAAAAACTGTTTTTT. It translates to CASSGNSGTATNEKLFF.

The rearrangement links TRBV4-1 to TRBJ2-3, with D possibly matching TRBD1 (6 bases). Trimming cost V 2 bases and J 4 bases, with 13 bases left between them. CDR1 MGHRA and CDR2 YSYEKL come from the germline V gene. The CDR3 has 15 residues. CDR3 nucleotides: TGCGCCAGCAGCCAACTAAGGACAGCCTCAGATACGCAGTATTTT. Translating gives CASSQLRTASDTQYF.

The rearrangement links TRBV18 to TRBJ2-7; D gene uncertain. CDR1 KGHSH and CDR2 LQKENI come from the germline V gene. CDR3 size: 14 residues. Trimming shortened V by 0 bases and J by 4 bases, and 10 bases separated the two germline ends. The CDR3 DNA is TGTGCCAGCTCACCACCGAGCGTACCTTACGAGCAGTACTTC. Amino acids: CASSPPSVPYEQYF.

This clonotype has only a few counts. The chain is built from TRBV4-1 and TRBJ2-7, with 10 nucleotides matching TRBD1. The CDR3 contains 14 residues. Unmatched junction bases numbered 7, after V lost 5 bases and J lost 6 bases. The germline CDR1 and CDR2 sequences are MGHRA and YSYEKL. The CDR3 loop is CASSYRDRGGEQYF. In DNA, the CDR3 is TGCGCCAGCAGCTACCGGGACAGGGGAGGCGAGCAGTACTTC.

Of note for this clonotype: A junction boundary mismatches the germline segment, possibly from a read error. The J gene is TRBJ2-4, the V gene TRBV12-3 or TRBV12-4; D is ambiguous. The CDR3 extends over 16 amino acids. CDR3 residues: CASSLYGRAAKTIQYF. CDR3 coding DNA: TGTGCCAGCAGTTTGTATGGAAGGGCGGCCAAAACCATTCAGTACTTC.

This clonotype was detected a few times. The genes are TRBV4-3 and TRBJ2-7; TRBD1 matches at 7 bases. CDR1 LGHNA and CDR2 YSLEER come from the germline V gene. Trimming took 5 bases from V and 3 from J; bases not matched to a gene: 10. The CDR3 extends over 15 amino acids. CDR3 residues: CASSYSGDRHYEQYF. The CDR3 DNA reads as TGCGCCAGCAGCTATTCCGGGGACAGACACTACGAGCAGTACTTC.